This section outlines one T cell receptor beta chain sequence together with its context. No antigen is known for it. Template material for TCR beta VDJ and CDR3 profiling consisted of genomic DNA. From the reads, TCRdb called clonotypes with MiXCR, one entry per CDR3 protein. The data contain about 150,000 distinct CDR3 sequences, about 50% of them singletons. Germline loops: CDR1 LNHDA, CDR2 SQIVND (reference sequence). The CDR3 totals 13 residues. V shed 4 bases and J shed 3 bases, with 10 bases lying between them. These data come from a study of CD8+CD57+ T cells in acquired aplastic anemia. Study-wide context: Sorted CD4+ and CD8+ cell DNA averaged around 3.3 ug.

In patients chosen for sequencing, flow cytometry had shown CD8+CD57+ cell expansion. The cohort consisted entirely of patients having severe acquired aplastic anemia. General study points: Overlapping CD8+ CDR3 repertoires of patients and controls contained approximately 28 shared sequences.

The sequence was collected from a human donor with aplastic anemia. This sequence joins TRBV19 and TRBJ2-7, with D tentatively TRBD2 (5 bases). Sequencing was carried out using sorted CD4+, CD8+, or CD8+CD57+ T cells (not recorded which) from PBMCs. Written as DNA, the CDR3 is TGTGCCAGTAGTAGGCCTGGGAGCTACGAGCAGTACTTC. The encoded protein is CASSRPGSYEQYF.